This T cell receptor (beta chain) was retrieved from a study of cytomegalovirus exposure and HLA in healthy donors. General study results and limits: Among TCR beta chains of equal frequency, HLA-associated ones were more clonally expanded in a later analysis. In a later analysis, at a false discovery rate of 0.05, roughly 18,000 TCR beta sequences were associated with HLA alleles.

V was clipped by 0 bases and J by 4 bases; unmatched bases: 7. CDR1 is SGHRS and CDR2 is YFSETQ in the germline V gene. The length of the CDR3 is 16 residues. Both 60 Vbeta primers and 13 Jbeta primers went into the PCR. Assay: immunoSEQ multiplex PCR; the TCRdb copy retains only in-frame clones and omits some. The sample lists some 160,000 clones; roughly 73% were seen once. As to this clone: Its antigen is not identified.

The sequenced sample consisted of PBMCs. This rearrangement joins TRBV5-1 to TRBJ2-5, with TRBD2 matching 9 bases. This sequence was found in a woman between 25 and 40 years old in good health and CMV-seronegative. The DNA of the CDR3 is TGCGCCAGCAGCTTGGAATGGCGGGGGGGCCGAGAGACCCAGTACTTC. It yields the protein CASSLEWRGGRETQYF.